A selection of T cell receptor beta chains follows, all from one sample in a study of T-cell memory formation after mild COVID-19. Each CDR3 protein gets one entry after TCRdb re-called the 5' RACE reads with MiXCR. The sample consists of 120,000 to 150,000 distinct CDR3 sequences, roughly 6.3% of them appearing once. The sequenced sample was PBMCs or a T cell subset sorted from them (not recorded which). All receptors derive from an adult woman who had mild COVID-19 (a few samples of this study predate the infection). Cell type and time point are not known. Each CDR3 is given with its conserved first and last residue. Part of the rows lack a size; the others show once, few, many or a class for expanded clones.

abundance: .
v_gene: TRBV19
j_gene: TRBJ2-1
CDR3aa: CASRSWASGSYQGNEQFF

abundance: few
v_gene: TRBV5-4
j_gene: TRBJ1-1
CDR3aa: CASSVPGPMNTEAFF

abundance: .
v_gene: TRBV7-2
j_gene: TRBJ2-2
CDR3aa: CASSLGPTLQSGELFF

abundance: many
v_gene: TRBV29-1
j_gene: TRBJ2-1
CDR3aa: CSVPSGVSYNEQFF

abundance: few
v_gene: TRBV2
j_gene: TRBJ1-4
CDR3aa: CATQGQNNEKLFF

abundance: .
v_gene: TRBV27
j_gene: TRBJ1-1
CDR3aa: CASSLSTLDPTEAFF

abundance: many
v_gene: TRBV5-1
j_gene: TRBJ2-3
CDR3aa: CASSRTGTSTDTQYF

abundance: few
v_gene: TRBV14
j_gene: TRBJ2-3
CDR3aa: CASSRDSLTDTQYF

abundance: many
v_gene: TRBV24-1
j_gene: TRBJ2-3
CDR3aa: CATSGGTGRSDTQYF

abundance: many
v_gene: TRBV18
j_gene: TRBJ2-1
CDR3aa: CASSRGSSYNEQFF